Included here is one T cell receptor (beta chain) sequence, with context. Described treatment: some 20 received Ad26.COV2.S at low or high dose, single or two shots; about 5 received placebo; per-sample allocation not given. Each sample was drawn 63 days after the first injection (of vaccine or placebo). This sample is part of a study of Ad26.COV2.S vaccination and SARS-CoV-2 variants. Across the study: Vaccine-arm donor from the placebo-controlled COV1001 Ad26.COV2.S trial. Into the muscle, Ad26.COV2.S was dosed once or twice, 56 days apart.

Sequencing used immunoSEQ multiplex PCR; TCRdb keeps in-frame clones, though not all of them. In the table there are 200,000 to 300,000 clones, 87% of which are singletons. The sequence was collected from a person between 18 and 60 years old who received the Ad26.COV2.S COVID-19 vaccine or a placebo. Sequencing used peripheral blood, obtained in a trial of Ad26.COV2.S vaccine versus placebo.

The CDR3 reads CASSLGTPTGELFF. The CDR3, as DNA: TGCGCCAGCAGCTTGGGGACTCCCACCGGGGAGCTGTTTTTT. The chain recombines TRBV5-1 with TRBJ2-2, with D perhaps matching TRBD2 (5 bases). This CDR3 contains 14 residues. V gave up 0 bases and J gave up 4 bases, with 7 bases separating them. Germline values: CDR1 SGHRS, CDR2 YFSETQ.